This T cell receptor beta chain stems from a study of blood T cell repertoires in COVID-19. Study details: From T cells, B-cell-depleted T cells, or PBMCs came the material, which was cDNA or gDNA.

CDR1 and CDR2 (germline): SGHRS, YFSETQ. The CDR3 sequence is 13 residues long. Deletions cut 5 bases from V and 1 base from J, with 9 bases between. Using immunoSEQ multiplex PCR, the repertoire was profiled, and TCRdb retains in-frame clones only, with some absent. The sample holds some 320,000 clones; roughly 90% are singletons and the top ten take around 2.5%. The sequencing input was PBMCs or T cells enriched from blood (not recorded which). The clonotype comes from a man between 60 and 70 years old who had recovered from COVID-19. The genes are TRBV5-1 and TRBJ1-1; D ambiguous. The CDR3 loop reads CASSHSRNTEAFF. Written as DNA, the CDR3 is TGCGCCAGCAGTCATTCTAGGAACACTGAAGCTTTCTTT. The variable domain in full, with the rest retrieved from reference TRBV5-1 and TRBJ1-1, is KAGVTQTPRYLIKTRGQQVTLSCSPISGHRSVSWYQQTPGQGLQFLFEYFSETQRNKGNFPGRFSGRQFSNSRSEMNVSTLELGDSALYLCASSHSRNTEAFFGQGTRLTVV.